This T cell receptor beta chain was sequenced during a study of shared clonotypes between healthy human individuals. Repertoires were generated with immunoSEQ multiplex PCR, while TCRdb's copy carries only in-frame clones and drops some. The sample has more than 2 million clones; 90% to 95% are singletons. V dropped 1 base and J dropped 6 bases, with 10 bases sitting between them. The CDR3 loop spans 13 amino acids. Germline V lookup: CDR1 SGHTA, CDR2 FQGNSA. The genes are TRBV7-2 and TRBJ2-7; D gene unclear. Sequencing was done on a sample of naive CD4+ T cells sorted from blood. Subset in this sample: CD45RA+ positively selected. This TCR was sampled from a man aged 18 to 30 in good health. The CDR3 nucleotides are TGTGCCAGCAGCTTAGGCAGGTTTGCCGAGCAGTACTTC. As protein: CASSLGRFAEQYF.